The rows below give T cell receptor beta chains drawn from one sample of a study of post-analysis software for immune sequencing data. TCRdb reanalysed the PCR reads using MiXCR and keeps one entry per CDR3 protein. The top ten hold 11% of the sample, which has hundreds of thousands of distinct CDR3 sequences, approximately 60% seen once. Sequencing used blood. The receptors shown here come from a girl aged 2 to 9 with multiple sclerosis. The CDR3 runs from the conserved cysteine through the conserved F or W.

v_call: TRBV20-1
j_call: TRBJ2-5
cdr3_aa: CSATRDGEQETQYF

v_call: TRBV29-1
j_call: TRBJ1-5
cdr3_aa: CSVIGGSNQPQHF

v_call: TRBV10-3
j_call: TRBJ2-5
cdr3_aa: CAISVGDSETQYF

v_call: TRBV20-1
j_call: TRBJ1-1
cdr3_aa: CSAREETRATSPEAFF

v_call: TRBV4-2
j_call: TRBJ2-5
cdr3_aa: CASSQAEGSYQETQYF

v_call: TRBV25-1
j_call: TRBJ2-1
cdr3_aa: CASTRQGSNEQFF

v_call: TRBV3-1
j_call: TRBJ2-2
cdr3_aa: CASSQDVGHNTGELFF

v_call: TRBV20-1
j_call: TRBJ1-2
cdr3_aa: CSARDSQRPNYGYTF

v_call: TRBV27
j_call: TRBJ1-5
cdr3_aa: CASSLHRADNQPQHF

v_call: TRBV7-2
j_call: TRBJ2-3
cdr3_aa: CARSLGPGGPTDTQYF

v_call: TRBV27
j_call: TRBJ2-5
cdr3_aa: CASTPHTPGQETQYF

v_call: TRBV5-1
j_call: TRBJ2-7
cdr3_aa: CASSWAGTPNEQYF

v_call: TRBV4-3
j_call: TRBJ1-6
cdr3_aa: CASSQDFEQGGSPLHF

v_call: TRBV10-3
j_call: TRBJ2-5
cdr3_aa: CAIRIAGQEIQYF

v_call: TRBV5-4
j_call: TRBJ2-1
cdr3_aa: CASSPAQRGVLNEQFF

v_call: TRBV7-2
j_call: TRBJ2-5
cdr3_aa: CASSSRSGGDPETQYF

v_call: TRBV5-1
j_call: TRBJ2-5
cdr3_aa: CASTLTGSGETQYF

v_call: TRBV5-1
j_call: TRBJ2-1
cdr3_aa: CASTPGRDGNEQFF

v_call: TRBV24-1
j_call: TRBJ1-1
cdr3_aa: CATSDGVRAAFF

v_call: TRBV6-5
j_call: TRBJ1-5
cdr3_aa: CASSYARGGNQPQHF

v_call: TRBV11-2
j_call: TRBJ2-7
cdr3_aa: CASSSRGQQYF

v_call: TRBV7-9
j_call: TRBJ2-1
cdr3_aa: CASSNWTVSYNEQFF

v_call: TRBV6-6
j_call: TRBJ2-7
cdr3_aa: CASKTGGSYEQYF

v_call: TRBV20-1
j_call: TRBJ2-5
cdr3_aa: CSANQGLTSGETQYF

v_call: TRBV2
j_call: TRBJ1-5
cdr3_aa: CASTILAGMGQPQHF

v_call: TRBV15
j_call: TRBJ1-5
cdr3_aa: CATSRVRGGNQPQHF

v_call: TRBV6-6
j_call: TRBJ1-1
cdr3_aa: CASSKRDSRYAEAFF

v_call: TRBV29-1
j_call: TRBJ2-5
cdr3_aa: CSVKGDSIETQYF

v_call: TRBV12-3/TRBV12-4
j_call: TRBJ2-1
cdr3_aa: CASRPLAGGVHSYNEQFF

v_call: TRBV29-1
j_call: TRBJ1-1
cdr3_aa: CSVVPTKNTEAFF

v_call: TRBV5-1
j_call: TRBJ2-1
cdr3_aa: CASRLAHSYNEQFF

v_call: TRBV13
j_call: TRBJ1-6
cdr3_aa: CASSLFSTGFTSPLHF

v_call: TRBV6-5
j_call: NA
cdr3_aa: CASSYSTPASGSDEQYF

v_call: TRBV10-3
j_call: TRBJ1-2
cdr3_aa: CAISESGGTGNEGYTF

v_call: TRBV24-1
j_call: TRBJ2-1
cdr3_aa: CATSDIGRSSYNEQFF

v_call: TRBV7-9
j_call: TRBJ2-5
cdr3_aa: CASSPQGGTPRETQYF

v_call: TRBV20-1
j_call: TRBJ1-2
cdr3_aa: CSAVTGNYGYTF

v_call: TRBV27
j_call: TRBJ2-1
cdr3_aa: CASSFLGEQFF

v_call: TRBV5-1
j_call: TRBJ2-7
cdr3_aa: CASSLELAGPYEQYF

v_call: TRBV4-3
j_call: TRBJ2-1
cdr3_aa: CASSQDGSGGANEQFF

v_call: TRBV10-2
j_call: TRBJ2-1
cdr3_aa: CASSDRGAGLNEQFF

v_call: TRBV7-9
j_call: TRBJ1-1
cdr3_aa: CASTLTGGATEAFF

v_call: TRBV6-5
j_call: TRBJ1-5
cdr3_aa: CASSYMGNQPQHF

v_call: TRBV20-1
j_call: TRBJ2-7
cdr3_aa: CSARGSSGGYEQYF

v_call: TRBV27
j_call: TRBJ2-5
cdr3_aa: CASSLSLFWQGRPQETQYF

v_call: TRBV13
j_call: TRBJ2-7
cdr3_aa: CASSESGRISYEQYF

v_call: TRBV7-2
j_call: TRBJ1-2
cdr3_aa: CASSLVGGQGRHGYTF

v_call: TRBV10-3
j_call: TRBJ1-5
cdr3_aa: CAISEPESNQPQHF

v_call: TRBV5-1
j_call: TRBJ2-2
cdr3_aa: CASSKTQTGELFF

v_call: TRBV6-2/TRBV6-3
j_call: TRBJ1-2
cdr3_aa: CASSSTKIYGYTF

v_call: TRBV6-1
j_call: TRBJ2-7
cdr3_aa: CASSSDRARTEQYF

v_call: TRBV5-1
j_call: TRBJ2-1
cdr3_aa: CASRNLTGILNEQFF